The next 4 T cell receptor beta chains were all read from a single sample in a study of T cell responses to AZD1222 COVID-19 vaccine. Only in-frame clones appear in the TCRdb table, and some are missing; sequencing was by immunoSEQ multiplex PCR. The sample yields around 150,000 clones, around 90% seen once. Sequencing used peripheral blood, obtained 28 days after the second dose of the MenACWY control vaccine. These receptors were taken from an adult who received the MenACWY meningococcal vaccine as a control.

V is TRBV9 and J is TRBJ2-5; possible D gene TRBD2, 7 bases. CDR3 length: 14 residues. Germline assignment: CDR1 SGDLS and CDR2 YYNGEE. V lost 0 bases and J 5 bases, leaving 11 bases between the germline ends. The CDR3: CASSVAGGDETQYF. The DNA for the CDR3 is TGTGCCAGCAGCGTAGCGGGGGGCGACGAGACCCAGTACTTC. Variable domain in full (rest from reference TRBV9 and TRBJ2-5): DSGVTQTPKHLITATGQRVTLRCSPRSGDLSVYWYQQSLDQGLQFLIQYYNGEERAKGNILERFSAQQFPDLHSELNLSSLELGDSALYFCASSVAGGDETQYFGPGTRLLVL.

This clone was detected once. A read error is likely, as this CDR3 ends without the conserved phenylalanine or tryptophan. The J gene is TRBJ2-3, the V gene TRBV19; 7 nucleotides align to TRBD2. CDR3 length equals 14 residues. Unmatched junction bases numbered 1, after V lost 4 bases and J lost 0 bases. Per the germline V gene, CDR1 is LNHDA and CDR2 is SQIVND (reference sequence). The CDR3 coding sequence is TGTGCCAGTAGTACTAGCGGAAGCACAGATACGCAGTATCTT. Translated: CASSTSGSTDTQYL.

The count of this clone is one. The chain combines TRBV9 with TRBJ2-7; no clear D gene. The ends were cut back, 3 bases at V and 0 bases at J, with 13 bases in the middle. This CDR3 is built from 15 residues. Germline loops: CDR1 SGDLS, CDR2 YYNGEE. As DNA, the CDR3 is TGTGCCAGCAGCGCAGGAGCCCCGAGCTCCTACGAGCAGTACTTC. Translation: CASSAGAPSSYEQYF.

V usage is TRBV5-1 and J usage is TRBJ2-1; the D is unclear. The CDR3 extends over 13 amino acids. V was shortened by 0 bases and J by 5 bases, with 6 bases between the two germline ends. Germline V gene data show CDR1 as SGHRS and CDR2 as YFSETQ. CDR3 in DNA: TGCGCCAGCAGCTTGGGGCGGAACAATGAGCAGTTCTTC. Protein product: CASSLGRNNEQFF.